This record covers a single T cell receptor beta chain. Trimming removed 5 bases at V and 6 bases at J, with 12 bases between. Per the germline V gene, CDR1 is SGHDT and CDR2 is YYEEEE. The CDR3 runs 12 residues. Use of 60 Vbeta and 13 Jbeta primers characterized the PCR. Libraries were prepared by immunoSEQ multiplex PCR; TCRdb keeps only in-frame clonotypes and omits some of them. The sample includes some 240,000 clones, around nine tenths seen only once; the top ten take about 1.7%. This sample was included in a study of cytomegalovirus exposure and HLA in healthy donors. Study background: A prior analysis found 117 million unique TCR beta sequences from around 180 million T cells.

The TCR comes from a girl aged 2-9 years in good health and CMV-seronegative. The sequenced sample consisted of PBMCs. The chain couples TRBV5-6 to TRBJ2-7; tentative D call: TRBD2 (6 bases). This chain's CDR3 is CASSPGGLEQYF. In nucleotides, the CDR3 is TGTGCCAGCAGTCCCGGGGGACTCGAGCAGTACTTC.